One sample yielded the 11 T cell receptor beta chains listed below, sequenced in a study of T-cell memory formation after mild COVID-19. One entry per CDR3 protein results from TCRdb running MiXCR on the 5' RACE reads. The sample contains under 250,000 distinct CDR3 sequences, over 8.5% of which appear only once. Sequenced sample: PBMCs or a T cell subset sorted from them (not recorded which). The receptors were sampled from a man younger than 30 who had mild COVID-19 (a few samples of this study predate the infection). Cell type and time point are not known.

The J gene is TRBJ2-7, the V gene TRBV5-8, with a weak D call TRBD1 (5 bases). Germline V gene lookup returns CDR1 SGHTS and CDR2 YDEGEE. V was trimmed by 3 bases and J by 3 bases, leaving 7 bases between them. The CDR3 loop spans 12 amino acids. The CDR3 loop reads CASSYDSYEQYV. The CDR3 nucleotides are TGTGCCAGCAGCTACGACAGCTACGAGCAGTACGTC.

V usage is TRBV7-9 and J usage is TRBJ2-2, with 10 bases that match TRBD2. The J segment lost 0 bases and the V segment lost 2 bases, leaving 0 bases of the junction unmatched. The CDR3 has 16 amino acids. Germline assignment: CDR1 SEHNR and CDR2 FQNEAQ (reference sequence). The CDR3 nucleotides read TGTGCCAGCAGCTTAAGCGGGGGGGCGAACACCGGGGAGCTGTTTTTT. It encodes CASSLSGGANTGELFF.

This clonotype was seen more than once but under ten times. The chain carries TRBV2 and TRBJ1-3; D unclear. The ends were cut back, 7 bases at V and 5 bases at J, with 21 bases in the middle. This CDR3 has 16 residues. The germline gives CDR1 SNHLY, CDR2 FYNNEI. The CDR3 region is CASTSDQVTARNTIYF. CDR3 DNA sequence: TGTGCCAGCACATCAGATCAGGTTACCGCGAGAAACACCATATATTTT.

This clonotype was detected many times. This chain joins TRBV5-1 and TRBJ1-4; perhaps TRBD1 as D (5 bases). CDR3 length equals 13 residues. The germline gives CDR1 SGHRS, CDR2 YFSETQ. The V gene lost 4 bases and the J gene lost 12 bases, with 16 bases spanning the gap. The CDR3 DNA follows: TGCGCCAGCAGCCCGGATCTGGGAGGGGAACTGTTTTTT. Protein product: CASSPDLGGELFF.

V gene TRBV27 combines with J gene TRBJ2-7, with D possibly called TRBD1 or TRBD2 (5 bases each). V was pared by 2 bases and J by 5 bases, with 13 bases between. The germline V gene encodes CDR1 MNHEY and CDR2 SMNVEV (reference sequence). CDR3 length: 14 amino acids. The CDR3 here is CASSLGGMVHEQYF. CDR3 in DNA: TGTGCCAGCAGTTTAGGGGGAATGGTCCACGAGCAGTACTTC.

In this sample, this clonotype turned up a few times. This sequence joins TRBV4-2 and TRBJ1-5, with TRBD1 as a possible D gene (5 bases). The CDR3 is made up of 15 amino acids. Per the germline V gene, CDR1 is LGHNA and CDR2 is YNFKEQ. V was pared by 0 bases and J by 5 bases, with 11 bases between. The CDR3 DNA is TGTGCCAGCAGCCAAGAACCAGGGCACCATCAGCCCCAGCATTTT. Its protein is CASSQEPGHHQPQHF.

This clonotype was detected only a few times. The chain recombines TRBV10-2 with TRBJ2-7; 7 bases fit TRBD1. In germline, CDR1 is WSHSY, CDR2 SAAADI. V shed 8 bases and J 1 base; nucleotides not matched to a gene: 5. This CDR3 has 13 residues. CDR3 nucleotide sequence: TGCGCCAGCCGGGACAGTTCTTCCTACGAGCAGTACGTC. Translating it yields CASRDSSSYEQYV.

This chain links TRBV6-5 with TRBJ2-1, with 7 positions matching TRBD1. The CDR3 runs to 16 residues. The junction had 6 bases not matched to a gene; V was cut back by 0 bases and J by 4 bases. CDR1 is MNHEY and CDR2 is SVGAGI in the germline V gene. The CDR3 loop reads CASSYSSSGGYNEQFF. The CDR3 DNA sequence: TGTGCCAGCAGTTACTCGAGTTCAGGGGGTTACAATGAGCAGTTCTTC.

This CDR3 is CASSLASGGGETQYF. For the CDR3, the DNA is TGTGCCAGCAGCTTAGCCTCGGGGGGAGGAGAGACCCAGTACTTC. The chain uses TRBV7-9 and TRBJ2-5, with 7 bases lining up with TRBD2. The ends lost 0 bases at V and 4 bases at J; junction bases unmatched: 5. The CDR3 is 15 amino acids. CDR1 and CDR2 from the germline V gene are SEHNR and FQNEAQ (reference sequence).

This clonotype was detected ten times or more. This chain connects TRBV4-3 to TRBJ2-1; TRBD1 matches at 7 bases. Trimming at V came to 4 bases and at J to 6 bases, leaving 9 bases not matched to a gene. CDR3 length: 15 residues. Germline V gene data show CDR1 as LGHNA and CDR2 as YSLEER. Written as DNA, the CDR3 is TGCGCCAGCAGCCGGAGTCTCCGGGACAGCAATGAGCAGTTCTTC. The encoded protein is CASSRSLRDSNEQFF.

This clonotype was counted only a few times. The rearrangement uses TRBV5-1 and TRBJ2-1; 8 nucleotides agree with TRBD1. The germline V gene has CDR1 SGHRS and CDR2 YFSETQ. V trimming: 2 bases; J trimming: 9 bases; junction bases outside the gene matches: 7. CDR3 length: 14 residues. The CDR3 nucleotides are TGCGCCAGCAGCTTCGGGACAGGTGGAGCTGAGCAGTTCTTC. It is translated as CASSFGTGGAEQFF.